What follows is one T cell receptor beta chain and its context. Its antigen remains unidentified. The germline gives CDR1 SGHRS, CDR2 YFSETQ. There are 15 residues in the CDR3. V was pared by 5 bases and J by 7 bases, with 12 bases of the junction left unmatched. This entry comes from a study of radiotherapy plus CTLA-4 blockade in lung cancer. Broader study findings: Reports identified early blood T cell clone dynamics, with interferon-beta, as the best response predictor.

Measured with immunoSEQ multiplex PCR; TCRdb has only the in-frame clones, and not every one. The data show approximately 47,000 clones, around 86% seen once. The chain has TRBV5-1 and TRBJ2-1; 7 positions match TRBD2. Sequencing was performed on peripheral blood, taken from a patient treated with radiotherapy plus ipilimumab. The TCR originated in a human donor with non-small cell lung cancer who had stable disease on radiotherapy plus ipilimumab. CDR3 DNA: TGCGCCAGCAGTCCGGCGGGAGCCCCAGGTAATGAGCAGTTCTTC. The encoded protein is CASSPAGAPGNEQFF.